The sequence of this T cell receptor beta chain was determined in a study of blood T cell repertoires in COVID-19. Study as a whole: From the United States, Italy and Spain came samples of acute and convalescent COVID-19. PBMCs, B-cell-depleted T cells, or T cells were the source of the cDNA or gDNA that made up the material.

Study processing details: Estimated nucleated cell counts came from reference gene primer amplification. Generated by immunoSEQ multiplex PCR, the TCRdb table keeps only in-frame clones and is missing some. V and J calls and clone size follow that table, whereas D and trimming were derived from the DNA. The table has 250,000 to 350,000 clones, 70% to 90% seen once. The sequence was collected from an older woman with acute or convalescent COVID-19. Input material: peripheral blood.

DNA for the CDR3: TGTGCCAGCAGCGTAGAGGACCGACAGGGACACTACAATGAGCAGTTCTTC. It encodes CASSVEDRQGHYNEQFF. This chain joins TRBV9 and TRBJ2-1; the match to TRBD1 covers 7 bases. V shed 0 bases, J shed 3 bases, and the junction held 9 bases outside the gene matches. In germline, CDR1 is SGDLS, CDR2 YYNGEE. The CDR3 has 17 amino acids.